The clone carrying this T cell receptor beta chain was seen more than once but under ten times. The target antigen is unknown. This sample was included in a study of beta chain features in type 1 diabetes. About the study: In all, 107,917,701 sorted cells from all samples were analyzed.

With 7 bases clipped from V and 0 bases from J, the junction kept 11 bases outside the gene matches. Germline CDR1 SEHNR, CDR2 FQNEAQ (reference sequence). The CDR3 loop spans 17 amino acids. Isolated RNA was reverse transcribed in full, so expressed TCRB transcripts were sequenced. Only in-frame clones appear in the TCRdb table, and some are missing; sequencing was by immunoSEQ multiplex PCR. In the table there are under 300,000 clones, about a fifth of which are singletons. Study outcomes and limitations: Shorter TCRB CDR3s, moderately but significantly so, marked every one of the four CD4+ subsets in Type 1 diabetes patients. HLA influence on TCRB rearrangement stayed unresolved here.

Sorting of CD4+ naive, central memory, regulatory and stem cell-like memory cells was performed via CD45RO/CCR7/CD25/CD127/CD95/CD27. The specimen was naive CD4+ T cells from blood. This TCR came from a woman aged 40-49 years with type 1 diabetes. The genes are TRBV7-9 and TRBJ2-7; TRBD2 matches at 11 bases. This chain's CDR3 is CASTFWLAGGYSYEQYF. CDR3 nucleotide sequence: TGTGCCAGCACGTTCTGGCTAGCGGGAGGCTACTCCTACGAGCAGTACTTC.